The source of this T cell receptor (beta chain) is a study of memory CD4+ T cells and cytomegalovirus serostatus. Study-level background: Donors were healthy Belgian adults, several CMV seropositive and around 23 seronegative.

For this clone: Its antigen is undetermined.

Method: immunoSEQ multiplex PCR; TCRdb's copy keeps in-frame clones and lacks some. Of tens of thousands of clones in the sample, over 65% were seen once. Single viable CD3+CD4+CD8-CD45RO+ cells were sorted as the memory CD4+ T cells. Total CD4+ T cells were enriched by CD4 positive selection. Study-wide points: Repertoires predicted CMV serostatus with median bootstrapped AUC of about 0.96.

The sample comprised memory CD4+ T cells from blood. The receptor's source is an adult in good health and CMV-seropositive.

The CDR3 loop reads CASSRDISNYGYTF. The CDR3 bases are TGTGCCAGCAGCAGGGACATATCTAACTATGGCTACACCTTC. This rearrangement joins TRBV9 to TRBJ1-2; maybe TRBD1 (6 bases). CDR3 length equals 14 residues. Trimming cost V 4 bases and J 0 bases, with 10 bases left between them. Per the germline V gene, CDR1 is SGDLS and CDR2 is YYNGEE. The whole variable domain, remainder taken from reference TRBV9 and TRBJ1-2, is DSGVTQTPKHLITATGQRVTLRCSPRSGDLSVYWYQQSLDQGLQFLIQYYNGEERAKGNILERFSAQQFPDLHSELNLSSLELGDSALYFCASSRDISNYGYTFGSGTRLTVV.